This entry is about one TCR beta chain. What it binds is unknown. Template switching was used to attach UMIs, which incorporated a 6-nucleotide sample barcode. Reanalyzing the 5' RACE reads, TCRdb keeps one entry per CDR3 protein, without DNA. The listing contains approximately 340,000 distinct CDR3 sequences. The data originate from a study of monozygotic twins with inflammatory bowel disease. Germline V CDR1 and CDR2: SEHNR, FQNEAQ (reference sequence). The CDR3 totals 15 residues. Study-wide points: Researchers report that IBD patients shared fewer clonotypes with others than healthy twins, especially amid disease activity. Repertoires of patients may have been made more variable by differing immunosuppressive treatments.

The specimen sequenced was blood. The receptor's source is a human donor with ulcerative colitis or Crohn's disease, or a healthy co-twin of an affected twin (not recorded which). The V call is TRBV7-9, the J call TRBJ2-6. This CDR3 reads CASSPQASGANVLTF. Full variable domain (outside the CDR3, taken from reference TRBV7-9 and TRBJ2-6): DTGVSQNPRHKITKRGQNVTFRCDPISEHNRLYWYRQTLGQGPEFLTYFQNEAQLEKSRLLSDRFSAERPKGSFSTLEIQRTEQGDSAMYLCASSPQASGANVLTFGAGSRLTVL.